This TCR beta chain stems from a study of cytomegalovirus exposure and HLA in healthy donors. This CDR3 is 15 amino acids long. Per the germline V gene, CDR1 is SGHRS and CDR2 is YFSETQ. Trimming stripped 2 bases from V and 0 bases from J, with 8 bases between. TCRdb's table, derived via immunoSEQ multiplex PCR, lists solely in-frame clones and lacks some. The table lists about 58,000 clones, about 88% of them singletons. The J gene is TRBJ2-2, the V gene TRBV5-1, with D possibly being TRBD2 (5 bases). Sequencing input: PBMCs. This clonotype was sampled from a man younger than 35 in good health and CMV-seronegative. The CDR3 sequence is CASSFGGSNTGELFF. DNA of the CDR3: TGCGCCAGCAGCTTTGGCGGGTCGAACACCGGGGAGCTGTTTTTT.